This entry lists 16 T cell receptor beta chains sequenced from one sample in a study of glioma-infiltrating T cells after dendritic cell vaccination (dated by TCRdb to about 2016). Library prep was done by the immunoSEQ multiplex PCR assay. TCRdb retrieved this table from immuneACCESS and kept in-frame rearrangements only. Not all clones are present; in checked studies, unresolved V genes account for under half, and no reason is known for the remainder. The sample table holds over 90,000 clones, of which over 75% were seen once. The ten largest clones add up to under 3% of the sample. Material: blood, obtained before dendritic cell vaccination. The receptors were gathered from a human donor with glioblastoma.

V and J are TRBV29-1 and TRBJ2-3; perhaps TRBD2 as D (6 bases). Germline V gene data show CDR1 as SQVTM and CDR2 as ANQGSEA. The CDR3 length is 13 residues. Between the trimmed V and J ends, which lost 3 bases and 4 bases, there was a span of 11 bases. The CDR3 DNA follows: TGCAGCGTTGATCGGGGGTTGCCAGATACGCAGTATTTT. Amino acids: CSVDRGLPDTQYF.

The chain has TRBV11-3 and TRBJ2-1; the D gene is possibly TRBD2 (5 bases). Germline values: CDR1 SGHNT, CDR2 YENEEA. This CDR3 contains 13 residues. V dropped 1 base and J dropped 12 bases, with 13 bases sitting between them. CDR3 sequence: CASSLAGSTGQFF. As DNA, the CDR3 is TGTGCCAGCAGCTTAGCGGGGAGCACGGGGCAGTTCTTC.

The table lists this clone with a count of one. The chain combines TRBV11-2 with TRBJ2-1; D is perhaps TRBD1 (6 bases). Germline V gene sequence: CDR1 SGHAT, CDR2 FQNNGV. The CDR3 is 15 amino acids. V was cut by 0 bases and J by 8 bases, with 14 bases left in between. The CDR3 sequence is CASSLDGDILDEQFF. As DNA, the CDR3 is TGTGCCAGCAGCTTAGACGGGGACATCTTGGATGAGCAGTTCTTC.

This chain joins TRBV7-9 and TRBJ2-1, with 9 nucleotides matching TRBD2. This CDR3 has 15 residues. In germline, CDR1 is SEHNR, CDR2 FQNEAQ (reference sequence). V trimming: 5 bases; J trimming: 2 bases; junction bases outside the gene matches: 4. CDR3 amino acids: CASSTSGRTYNEQFF. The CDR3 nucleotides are TGTGCCAGCAGCACCAGCGGGAGGACCTACAATGAGCAGTTCTTC.

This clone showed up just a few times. The CDR3 protein is CASSPGQRGEETQYF. The CDR3 nucleotides are TGTGCCAGCTCACCAGGCCAGCGGGGTGAAGAGACCCAGTACTTC. V usage is TRBV18 and J usage is TRBJ2-5; 7 bases agree with TRBD2. V gave up 2 bases and J gave up 3 bases; unmatched junction bases: 6. The CDR3 extends over 15 amino acids. CDR1 and CDR2 (germline): KGHSH, LQKENI.

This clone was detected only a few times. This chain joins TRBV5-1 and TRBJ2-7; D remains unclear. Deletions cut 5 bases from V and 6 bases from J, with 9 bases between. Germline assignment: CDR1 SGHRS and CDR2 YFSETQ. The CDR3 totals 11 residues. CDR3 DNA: TGCGCCAGCAGGTCGTTTCTCGAGCAGTACTTC. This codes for CASRSFLEQYF.

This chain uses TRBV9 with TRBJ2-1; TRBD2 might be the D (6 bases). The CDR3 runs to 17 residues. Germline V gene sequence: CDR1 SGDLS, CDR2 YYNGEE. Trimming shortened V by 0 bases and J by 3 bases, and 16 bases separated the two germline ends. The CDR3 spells CASSVVSGLARYNEQFF. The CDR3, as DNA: TGTGCCAGCAGCGTAGTTTCAGGCCTAGCGCGCTACAATGAGCAGTTCTTC.

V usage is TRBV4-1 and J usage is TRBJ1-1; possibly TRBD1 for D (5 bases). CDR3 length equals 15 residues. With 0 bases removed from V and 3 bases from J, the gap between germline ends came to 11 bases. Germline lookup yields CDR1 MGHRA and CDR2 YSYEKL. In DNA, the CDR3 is TGCGCCAGCAGCCAAGATTCGGGGGTGGACACTGAAGCTTTCTTT. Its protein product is CASSQDSGVDTEAFF.

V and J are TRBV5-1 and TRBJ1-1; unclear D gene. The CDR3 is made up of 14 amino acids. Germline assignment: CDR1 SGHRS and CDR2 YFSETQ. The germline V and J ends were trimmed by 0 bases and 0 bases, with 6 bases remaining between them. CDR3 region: CASSLVRVNTEAFF. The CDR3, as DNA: TGCGCCAGCAGCTTGGTACGGGTGAACACTGAAGCTTTCTTT.

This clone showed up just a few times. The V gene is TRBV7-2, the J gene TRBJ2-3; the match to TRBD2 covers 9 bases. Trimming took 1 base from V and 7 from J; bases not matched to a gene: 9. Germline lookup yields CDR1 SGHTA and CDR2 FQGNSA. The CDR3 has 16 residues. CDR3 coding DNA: TGTGCCAGCAGCTTAGAACTAGCGGGTGGTGGGAATACGCAGTATTTT. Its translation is CASSLELAGGGNTQYF.

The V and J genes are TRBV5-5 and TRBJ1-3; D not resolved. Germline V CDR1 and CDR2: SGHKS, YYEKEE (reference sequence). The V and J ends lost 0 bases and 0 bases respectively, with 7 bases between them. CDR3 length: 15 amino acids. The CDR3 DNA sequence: TGTGCCAGCAGCTTGGGATTACTCTCTGGAAACACCATATATTTT. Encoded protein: CASSLGLLSGNTIYF.

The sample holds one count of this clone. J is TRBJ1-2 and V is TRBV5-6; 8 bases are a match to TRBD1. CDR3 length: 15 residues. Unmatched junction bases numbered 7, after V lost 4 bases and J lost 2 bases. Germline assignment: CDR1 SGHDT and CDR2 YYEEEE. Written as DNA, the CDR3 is TGTGCCAGCAGCGGCCCGGGACAGGTGAACTATGGCTACACCTTC. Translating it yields CASSGPGQVNYGYTF.

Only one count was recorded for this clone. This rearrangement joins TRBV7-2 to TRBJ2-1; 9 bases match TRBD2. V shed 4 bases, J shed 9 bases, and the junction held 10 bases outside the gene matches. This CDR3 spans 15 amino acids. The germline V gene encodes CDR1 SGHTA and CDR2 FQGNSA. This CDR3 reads CASSSFERGEIEQFF. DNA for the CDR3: TGTGCCAGCAGCTCCTTCGAGCGGGGGGAGATTGAGCAGTTCTTC.

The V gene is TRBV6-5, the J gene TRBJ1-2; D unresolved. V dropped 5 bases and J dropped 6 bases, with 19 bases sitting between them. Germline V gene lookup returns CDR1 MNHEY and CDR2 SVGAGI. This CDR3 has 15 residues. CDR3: CASSPEGRFPDGYTF. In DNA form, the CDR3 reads TGTGCCAGCAGTCCCGAGGGCAGGTTCCCTGATGGCTACACCTTC.

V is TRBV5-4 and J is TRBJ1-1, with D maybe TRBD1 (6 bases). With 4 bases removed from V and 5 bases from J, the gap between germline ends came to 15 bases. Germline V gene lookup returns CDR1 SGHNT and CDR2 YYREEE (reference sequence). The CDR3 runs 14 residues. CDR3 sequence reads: CASSLGGGTTEAFF. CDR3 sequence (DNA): TGTGCCAGCAGCCTGGGGGGTGGGACAACTGAAGCTTTCTTT. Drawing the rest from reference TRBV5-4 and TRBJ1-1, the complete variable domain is ETGVTQSPTHLIKTRGQQVTLRCSSQSGHNTVSWYQQALGQGPQFIFQYYREEENGRGNFPPRFSGLQFPNYSSELNVNALELDDSALYLCASSLGGGTTEAFFGQGTRLTVV.

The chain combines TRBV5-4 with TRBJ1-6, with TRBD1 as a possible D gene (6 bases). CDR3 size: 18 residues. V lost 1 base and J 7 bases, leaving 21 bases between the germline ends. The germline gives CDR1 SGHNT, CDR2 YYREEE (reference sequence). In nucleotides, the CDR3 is TGTGCCAGCAGCTTGCCCCCGGGGCAACAGGGCCTCAATTCACCCCTCCACTTT. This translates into CASSLPPGQQGLNSPLHF.